This T cell receptor beta chain stems from a study of CD8+ T cells in alopecia areata. RNA was isolated and reverse transcribed to cDNA, the sequencing template. Method: immunoSEQ multiplex PCR; TCRdb's copy keeps in-frame clones and lacks some. The table has 130,000 to 150,000 clones, approximately 45% seen once. V lost 5 bases and J lost 2, with 8 bases in between. The CDR3 consists of 13 residues. Germline values: CDR1 SGHVS, CDR2 FNYEAQ. V and J are TRBV7-6 and TRBJ2-3; weak D call: TRBD2 (6 bases). The origin of this receptor is a human donor with alopecia areata. The sequencing sample was made of CD4+ T cells sorted from blood. CDR3 sequence: CASSERVTDTQYF. The CDR3 nucleotides are TGTGCCAGCAGCGAGCGGGTCACAGATACGCAGTATTTT.